This entry lists 19 T cell receptor beta chains sequenced from one sample in a study of blood T cell repertoires in COVID-19 (dated by TCRdb to the early 2020s). Library generation was performed with the immunoSEQ multiplex PCR assay. Not all clones reach the TCRdb copy of this immuneACCESS table, which keeps in-frame sequences only. Checked studies attribute under half of the gap to unresolved V genes and leave the rest unexplained. The sample data list 200,000 to 250,000 clones, and roughly 87% of these were observed just once. Roughly 7.2% of the sample is held by the ten biggest clonotypes. Sequencing was performed on PBMCs or T cells enriched from blood (not recorded which). All receptors come from a man aged 25 to 40 in a cohort exposed to, infected with or recovered from COVID-19 (not recorded which).

This chain connects TRBV19 to TRBJ1-2; D is possibly TRBD1 (6 bases). Looked up from germline, CDR1 is LNHDA and CDR2 is SQIVND (reference sequence). V was trimmed by 5 bases and J by 4 bases, leaving 14 bases between them. The CDR3 sequence is 14 residues long. CDR3 DNA: TGTGCCAGTAGTGGTGCAGGGGCTGCCTATGGCTACACCTTC. This codes for CASSGAGAAYGYTF.

V is TRBV14 and J is TRBJ2-1; D may be TRBD1 (5 bases). The CDR3 contains 14 residues. Trimming stripped 4 bases from V and 7 bases from J, with 14 bases between. CDR1 is SGHDN and CDR2 is FVKESK in the germline V gene. The CDR3 DNA follows: TGTGCCAGCAGCCGGGGCCTAGTCAGGAATGAGCAGTTCTTC. Translating it yields CASSRGLVRNEQFF.

The chain combines TRBV27 with TRBJ2-3, with TRBD2 matching 7 bases. The ends lost 1 base at V and 0 bases at J; junction bases unmatched: 7. The CDR3 length is 17 residues. Germline CDR1 is MNHEY and CDR2 is SMNVEV (reference sequence). Written as DNA, the CDR3 is TGTGCCAGCAGTTTATTTTCTAGCGGAGCTAGCACAGATACGCAGTATTTT. The encoded protein is CASSLFSSGASTDTQYF.

The rearrangement joins TRBV27 to TRBJ2-1; TRBD2 is a possible D gene (6 bases). Trimming stripped 6 bases from V and 8 bases from J, with 17 bases between. The CDR3 extends over 14 amino acids. The germline CDR1 and CDR2 sequences are MNHEY and SMNVEV (reference sequence). CDR3 sequence (DNA): TGTGCCAGCAGCCTAGGAGTTGCGGGATATGAGCAGTTCTTC. Translated, it gives CASSLGVAGYEQFF.

The rearrangement joins TRBV5-5 to TRBJ1-5; TRBD1 matches 7 bases. CDR1 and CDR2 (germline): SGHKS, YYEKEE (reference sequence). After removal of 4 bases from V and 6 bases from J, the junction contained 7 bases not matched to a gene. This CDR3 spans 14 amino acids. The CDR3 reads CASSPGQLSQPQHF. The DNA of the CDR3 is TGTGCCAGCAGCCCGGGACAGCTCAGTCAGCCCCAGCATTTT.

The chain is built from TRBV7-8 and TRBJ2-2, with 8 bases fitting TRBD1. V was pared by 4 bases and J by 7 bases, with 11 bases of the junction left unmatched. The CDR3 totals 16 residues. Germline assignment: CDR1 SGHVS and CDR2 FQNEAQ. The CDR3 DNA reads TGTGCCAGCAGCTCCCAAAGAGGACAGGGTGGCGGGGAGCTGTTTTTT. This encodes CASSSQRGQGGGELFF.

The rearrangement uses TRBV11-2 and TRBJ1-1; D is ambiguous. This CDR3 contains 18 residues. Trimming left V 1 base short and J 0 bases short, with 18 bases between. The germline V gene has CDR1 SGHAT and CDR2 FQNNGV. For the CDR3, the DNA is TGTGCCAGCAGCTTAGGTTCACCCACAAAGATGTTGAACACTGAAGCTTTCTTT. Translation: CASSLGSPTKMLNTEAFF.

The count of this clone is one. This chain links TRBV7-8 with TRBJ2-7; 7 bases map to TRBD1. The CDR3 consists of 15 residues. Trimming took 4 bases from V and 0 from J; bases not matched to a gene: 6. The germline CDR1 and CDR2 sequences are SGHVS and FQNEAQ. The CDR3 DNA follows: TGTGCCAGCAGCTACAGGGGCTTAGGCTCCTACGAGCAGTACTTC. Its protein is CASSYRGLGSYEQYF.

V gene TRBV6-5 combines with J gene TRBJ2-1, with D possibly being TRBD2 (6 bases). The V gene lost 7 bases and the J gene lost 5 bases, with 12 bases spanning the gap. CDR1 is MNHEY, CDR2 SVGAGI, per germline. This CDR3 region has 13 residues. CDR3 protein: CASKLALHNEQFF. The DNA for the CDR3 is TGTGCCAGCAAGCTAGCGCTCCACAATGAGCAGTTCTTC.

CDR3 nucleotide sequence: TGTGCCAGTAGTATATTAGGACAGGGGGCGCGTGAGCAGTACTTC. Encoded protein: CASSILGQGAREQYF. The rearrangement joins TRBV19 to TRBJ2-7; TRBD1 agrees at 11 bases. Trimming at V came to 2 bases and at J to 7 bases, leaving 7 bases not matched to a gene. This CDR3 comprises 15 residues. CDR1 is LNHDA, CDR2 SQIVND, per germline (reference sequence).

The chain couples TRBV7-9 to TRBJ1-1; 7 nucleotides match TRBD1. The germline V gene encodes CDR1 SEHNR and CDR2 FQNEAQ (reference sequence). The CDR3 covers 15 residues. V shed 6 bases and J 4 bases; nucleotides not matched to a gene: 11. This CDR3 reads CASSGRQGQGTEAFF. The CDR3 region has the DNA TGTGCCAGCAGTGGCCGACAGGGCCAGGGCACTGAAGCTTTCTTT.

The rearrangement joins TRBV15 to TRBJ2-1, with 8 nucleotides matching TRBD2. The junction had 8 bases not matched to a gene; V was cut back by 1 base and J by 6 bases. Per the germline V gene, CDR1 is LNHNV and CDR2 is YYDKDF (reference sequence). This CDR3 is built from 16 residues. CDR3 sequence: CATSRVWPGGRNEQFF. The CDR3 region has the DNA TGTGCCACCAGCAGAGTTTGGCCGGGAGGGCGCAATGAGCAGTTCTTC.

The chain recombines TRBV5-1 with TRBJ2-1; unclear D gene. The V end lost 0 bases, the J end lost 1 base, and 8 bases lay between the germline ends. The CDR3 covers 15 residues. The germline CDR1 and CDR2 sequences are SGHRS and YFSETQ. CDR3 in amino acids: CASSLETGSYNEQFF. The CDR3 DNA reads TGCGCCAGCAGCTTGGAGACGGGTTCCTACAATGAGCAGTTCTTC.

The chain employs TRBV28 and TRBJ2-2, with 9 bases that match TRBD1. This CDR3 has 14 residues. The V gene end was trimmed by 4 bases and the J gene end by 4 bases; junction bases not matched to a gene: 1. In germline, CDR1 is MDHEN, CDR2 SYDVKM. CDR3 in amino acids: CASSYRGRTGELFF. The CDR3 coding sequence is TGTGCCAGCAGTTACAGGGGGCGCACCGGGGAGCTGTTTTTT.

The CDR3 region has the DNA TGTGCCAGCAGTTCAGGGCTTACGCCTTCTAATGAAAAACTGTTTTTT. Its protein is CASSSGLTPSNEKLFF. The rearrangement links TRBV6-5 to TRBJ1-4; D is perhaps TRBD1 (5 bases). This CDR3 is built from 16 residues. The V gene lost 4 bases and the J gene lost 3 bases, with 15 bases spanning the gap. Germline V gene sequence: CDR1 MNHEY, CDR2 SVGAGI.

V gene TRBV5-1 combines with J gene TRBJ2-1, with 7 bases lining up with TRBD2. V lost 0 bases, J lost 7 bases, and 1 base stayed unmatched. The CDR3 is 13 amino acids. Germline V gene data show CDR1 as SGHRS and CDR2 as YFSETQ. The CDR3 is CASSLAGGNEQFF. The CDR3 DNA reads TGCGCCAGCAGCTTGGCGGGGGGAAATGAGCAGTTCTTC.

The J gene is TRBJ1-2, the V gene TRBV13; D remains ambiguous. V lost 5 bases and J 3 bases, leaving 16 bases between the germline ends. CDR1 and CDR2 (germline): PRHDT, FYEKMQ (reference sequence). This CDR3 is built from 15 residues. The CDR3 is CASSHQMRADYGYTF. The CDR3 DNA reads TGTGCCAGCAGCCACCAGATGAGGGCGGACTATGGCTACACCTTC.

The genes are TRBV6-5 and TRBJ1-6, with TRBD1 as a possible D gene (5 bases). CDR3 size: 13 residues. Germline V gene sequence: CDR1 MNHEY, CDR2 SVGAGI. The V end lost 8 bases, the J end lost 5 bases, and 10 bases lay between the germline ends. The CDR3 DNA is TGTGCCAGCCGGACAAAGGATAATTCACCCCTCCACTTT. Translating it yields CASRTKDNSPLHF.

The chain is built from TRBV7-8 and TRBJ2-2, with 13 bases aligning to TRBD2. V gave up 5 bases and J gave up 7 bases; unmatched junction bases: 7. This CDR3 is 16 amino acids long. From germline, CDR1 is SGHVS and CDR2 FQNEAQ. This chain's CDR3 is CASSLWTSGRFGELFF. In nucleotides, the CDR3 is TGTGCCAGCAGCCTGTGGACTAGCGGGAGATTCGGGGAGCTGTTTTTT.